This T cell receptor (beta chain) was obtained from a study of T cell changes during pregnancy in multiple sclerosis. The CDR3 loop spans 16 amino acids. V lost 1 base and J lost 5; bases outside the gene matches: 7. In germline, CDR1 is SEHNR, CDR2 FQNEAQ (reference sequence). Produced via immunoSEQ multiplex PCR; TCRdb's table is partial and in-frame only. Of about 53,000 clones detected, about 88% appear once; the ten largest clones hold approximately 2.8%. The starting material was CD8+ T cells from peripheral blood mononuclear cells, obtained before pregnancy. The receptor was derived from a female donor with multiple sclerosis, enrolled in a pregnancy study. The J gene is TRBJ2-1, the V gene TRBV7-9; 8 bases line up with TRBD2. CDR3 in amino acids: CASSLEVSGANNEQFF. The CDR3 nucleotides are TGTGCCAGCAGCTTAGAGGTTAGCGGGGCAAACAATGAGCAGTTCTTC.